The 29 T cell receptor beta chains in this list originate from one sample, sequenced in a study of CD4 and CD8 cells across lung adenocarcinoma regions. In TCRdb, the PCR reads were re-called with MiXCR into one record per CDR3 protein. The sample shows about 20,000 distinct CDR3 sequences, about 54% of them seen only once. Sequences were obtained from CD8+ T cells from the center of a lung tumor. The receptors here all came from a female donor with lung adenocarcinoma. The CD4 and CD8 labels of this study may be unreliable.

This clonotype was recorded a few times. The chain has TRBV6-1 and TRBJ2-7, with D uncertain. This CDR3 is built from 14 residues. V lost 8 bases and J 2 bases, leaving 16 bases between the germline ends. Germline V gene lookup returns CDR1 MNHNS and CDR2 SASEGT. The DNA of the CDR3 is TGTGCCAGCTCCAATGGGATAGGGCCCTACGAGCAGTACTTC. The encoded protein is CASSNGIGPYEQYF.

The table lists this clonotype with many counts. It is likely a read error, because the conserved phenylalanine at the end of the CDR3 is missing. The chain links TRBV6-1 to TRBJ2-5; possible D gene TRBD2, 6 bases. The V gene lost 6 bases and the J gene lost 11 bases, with 19 bases spanning the gap. Per germline, CDR1 MNHNS and CDR2 SASEGT. CDR3 size: 13 residues. The DNA for the CDR3 is TGTGCCAGCAGCGTAGCCGGGAGCCGGGAGCAGTACGTC. This translates into CASSVAGSREQYV.

The DNA for the CDR3 is TGTGCCAGCAGTTACTCCTTGGGGGGTGAGCAGTTCTTC. Translating gives CASSYSLGGEQFF. The chain is built from TRBV6-5 and TRBJ2-1; maybe TRBD2 (6 bases). The CDR3 is 13 amino acids. Germline V gene data show CDR1 as MNHEY and CDR2 as SVGAGI. Trimming shortened V by 0 bases and J by 9 bases, and 9 bases separated the two germline ends.

Turning to this clonotype: Lacking the conserved final phenylalanine or tryptophan, this CDR3 likely reflects a read error. The V call is TRBV27, the J call TRBJ1-2, with a weak D call TRBD1 (6 bases). V lost 5 bases and J 6 bases, leaving 16 bases between the germline ends. The CDR3 consists of 14 residues. The germline CDR1 and CDR2 sequences are MNHEY and SMNVEV (reference sequence). The CDR3 nucleotides are TGTGCCAGCAGTCGTCCGGGACAAGGAAATGGCTACACCCTC. It is translated as CASSRPGQGNGYTL.

Only a few counts were recorded for this clonotype. The chain has TRBV6-5 and TRBJ1-6; D gene uncertain. CDR1 MNHEY and CDR2 SVGAGI come from the germline V gene. V was clipped by 7 bases and J by 10 bases, with 23 bases between them. The CDR3 extends over 16 amino acids. Here the CDR3 DNA reads TGTGCCAGCAAGTTCGGGTTAATAGATAATCTGTCACCCCTCCACTTT. Translating it yields CASKFGLIDNLSPLHF.

This clonotype was recorded at least ten times. The rearrangement uses TRBV12-3 or TRBV12-4 and TRBJ2-3; D is uncertain. Trimming took off 6 bases at V and 5 bases at J, with 12 bases between the two ends. The CDR3 is 13 amino acids. CDR3 coding DNA: TGTGCCAGCAGCAAATGGGTGGGAGATACGCAGTATTTT. Residues: CASSKWVGDTQYF.

V is TRBV10-1 and J is TRBJ2-1; TRBD2 agrees at 10 bases. The end of the DNA is better explained by TRBJ2-7, so the J call may be wrong. This CDR3 region has 14 residues. Germline CDR1 is WNHNN and CDR2 is SYGVQD (reference sequence). The CDR3 spells CAGSGGGAAETQYF. The CDR3 bases are TGCGCGGGGAGCGGGGGGGGGGCTGCAGAGACGCAGTACTTC.

The chain has TRBV14 and TRBJ1-2; no definite D call. Germline V gene lookup returns CDR1 SGHDN and CDR2 FVKESK. V was trimmed by 1 base and J by 4 bases, leaving 4 bases between them. There are 12 residues in the CDR3. CDR3 in DNA: TGTGCCAGCAGCCAAGTTAGCTATGGCTACACCTTC. Protein product: CASSQVSYGYTF.

This chain joins TRBV6-1 and TRBJ2-5; 7 bases map to TRBD2. TRBJ2-1 matches the DNA end more closely, so the J call is doubtful. The CDR3 has 15 amino acids. The germline V gene encodes CDR1 MNHNS and CDR2 SASEGT. CDR3 DNA: TGTGCCAGCAACTCACCAGGGAGGGCCTACAATGAGCAGTTCTTC. Translation gives CASNSPGRAYNEQFF.

This clonotype has just one count. The genes are TRBV27 and TRBJ2-4; D might be TRBD2 (5 bases). This CDR3 region has 13 residues. Trimming shortened V by 11 bases and J by 5 bases, and 16 bases separated the two germline ends. In germline, CDR1 is MNHEY, CDR2 SMNVEV (reference sequence). CDR3 nucleotide sequence: TGTGCCCGCGGAGGCTTTGTAGAAAACATTCAGTACTTC. It encodes CARGGFVENIQYF.

The chain is built from TRBV6-1 and TRBJ2-3; no clear D. Germline lookup yields CDR1 MNHNS and CDR2 SASEGT. Trimming pared 2 bases from V and 6 bases from J, leaving 6 bases between. The CDR3 covers 12 residues. The CDR3 spells CASSEPPDTQYF. The CDR3 bases are TGTGCCAGCAGTGAACCACCTGATACGCAGTATTTT.

The V gene is TRBV20-1, the J gene TRBJ2-1; D is possibly TRBD1 or TRBD2 (5 bases each). The germline CDR1 and CDR2 sequences are DFQATT and SNEGSKA (reference sequence). The CDR3 covers 15 residues. Deletions cut 5 bases from V and 5 bases from J, with 19 bases between. This CDR3 reads CSAGIPGPSNNEQFF. The CDR3 DNA sequence: TGCAGTGCTGGAATTCCGGGACCATCCAACAATGAGCAGTTCTTC.

Regarding this clonotype: A junction boundary mismatches the germline segment, possibly from a read error. The gene calls are TRBV6-1 and TRBJ2-3; 8 bases are shared with TRBD2. The CDR3 runs 13 residues. Germline V gene sequence: CDR1 MNHNS, CDR2 SASEGT. CDR3 DNA: TGTGCCAGCAGGGTGGGACTAGAAGACACGCAGTACTTT. It codes for CASRVGLEDTQYF.

At least ten counts were recorded for this clonotype. The rearrangement joins TRBV7-2 to TRBJ2-1; D could derive from TRBD1 or TRBD2 (5 bases each). The length of the CDR3 is 14 residues. CDR1 and CDR2 from the germline V gene are SGHTA and FQGNSA. Deletions cut 5 bases from V and 12 bases from J, with 20 bases between. This CDR3 reads CASSPTRAGTSQFF. The CDR3 DNA is TGTGCCAGCAGCCCCACTAGGGCCGGGACCTCGCAGTTCTTC.

As to this clonotype: An end of the junction does not agree with germline; a read error may underlie this. The rearrangement uses TRBV6-1 and TRBJ2-5; 7 nucleotides align to TRBD1. The CDR3 length is 16 residues. CDR1 and CDR2 from the germline V gene are MNHNS and SASEGT. The CDR3 here is CSSAGEGGRDKETQYF. The CDR3 DNA sequence: TGTTCCAGCGCGGGCGAAGGGGGCCGTGACAAAGAGACCCAGTACTTC.

J is TRBJ2-3 and V is TRBV10-1; no definite D call. The DNA end is a closer match to TRBJ2-7, so the J assignment may be wrong. The CDR3 totals 14 residues. Per germline, CDR1 WNHNN and CDR2 SYGVQD (reference sequence). The CDR3 nucleotides read TGCGCGGGCAGTGGGCCCAGTCGCCCAGATACGCAGTACTTC. This sequence encodes CAGSGPSRPDTQYF.

This chain joins TRBV6-1 and TRBJ1-1; 7 bases match TRBD1. With 5 bases clipped from V and 4 bases from J, the junction kept 10 bases outside the gene matches. The CDR3 sequence is 15 residues long. From germline, CDR1 is MNHNS and CDR2 SASEGT. CDR3 sequence reads: CASSPGTAQGTEAFF. The CDR3 DNA reads TGTGCCAGCAGTCCCGGGACAGCTCAGGGCACTGAAGCTTTCTTT.

This clonotype was observed a handful of times. The gene calls are TRBV4-1 and TRBJ2-1, with 9 bases aligning to TRBD1. The CDR3 is 15 amino acids. Germline V gene sequence: CDR1 MGHRA, CDR2 YSYEKL. V was clipped by 1 base and J by 8 bases; unmatched bases: 6. This CDR3 reads CASSQGDRVFHEQFF. Written as DNA, the CDR3 is TGCGCCAGCAGCCAAGGGGACAGGGTATTCCATGAGCAGTTCTTC.

This clonotype was seen repeatedly, ten times or more. The CDR3 DNA follows: TGTGCCAGCAAAACCGGAGACGAGCAGTACTTC. Amino acid sequence: CASKTGDEQYF. The chain recombines TRBV6-1 with TRBJ2-7; D call uncertain. V was shortened by 7 bases and J by 5 bases, with 9 bases between the two germline ends. The CDR3 contains 11 residues. The germline V gene encodes CDR1 MNHNS and CDR2 SASEGT.

The rearrangement links TRBV27 to TRBJ2-4, with a possible D match to TRBD2 (6 bases). TRBJ2-3 explains the end of the DNA better; the J call may be wrong. The CDR3 has 13 residues. The V gene's germline CDR1 is MNHEY and CDR2 SMNVEV (reference sequence). The CDR3 DNA is TGTGCCACCGGGCTGTGCGGGATAAACACTCAGTATTTT. Encoded protein: CATGLCGINTQYF.

The chain uses TRBV7-3 and TRBJ1-1; D possibly corresponds to TRBD1 (5 bases). The CDR3 spans 14 residues. V lost 4 bases and J lost 4, with 13 bases in between. Germline values: CDR1 SGHTA, CDR2 FQGTGA. The CDR3 DNA follows: TGTGCCAGCAGCTCATCAGGGTCTAGCACTGAAGCTTTCTTT. As protein: CASSSSGSSTEAFF. Full variable domain (remainder filled in from reference TRBV7-3 and TRBJ1-1): GAGVSQTPSNKVTEKGKYVELRCDPISGHTALYWYRQSLGQGPEFLIYFQGTGAADDSGLPNDRFFAVRPEGSVSTLKIQRTERGDSAVYLCASSSSGSSTEAFFGQGTRLTVV.

The chain uses TRBV27 and TRBJ2-7, with D perhaps TRBD1 (5 bases). There are 13 residues in the CDR3. Trimming shortened V by 6 bases and J by 10 bases, and 19 bases separated the two germline ends. CDR1 is MNHEY and CDR2 is SMNVEV in the germline V gene (reference sequence). CDR3 bases: TGTGCCAGCAGGGGGCGTGACCAAAAGATTCAGTACTTC. Its translation: CASRGRDQKIQYF.

The chain has TRBV6-2 or TRBV6-3 and TRBJ2-1; 8 bases match TRBD2. The J call is in doubt because the DNA end fits TRBJ2-7 better. This CDR3 comprises 14 residues. Germline assignment: CDR1 MNHEY and CDR2 SVGEGT. CDR3 in DNA: TGTGCCAGCAGTACCACGGGAGGGAACTACGAGCAGTACGTC. Protein: CASSTTGGNYEQYV.

As to this clonotype: Germline is not matched at one junction end, which may reflect a read error. The CDR3 DNA is TGTGCCGGGGGCCGTGGCCCAGATACGCAGTATTTC. Protein: CAGGRGPDTQYF. The genes are TRBV27 and TRBJ2-3, with a weak D call TRBD1 (6 bases). Per the germline V gene, CDR1 is MNHEY and CDR2 is SMNVEV (reference sequence). The CDR3 contains 12 residues.

Only a few counts were recorded for this clonotype. The chain recombines TRBV28 with TRBJ2-7, with D possibly TRBD2 on 6 matching bases. V dropped 7 bases and J dropped 7 bases, with 20 bases sitting between them. Germline values: CDR1 MDHEN, CDR2 SYDVKM. The CDR3 runs to 14 residues. In DNA, the CDR3 is TGTGCCAGCACCTCTGGGAGGAGGTATACGGAGCAGTACTTC. This gives the protein CASTSGRRYTEQYF.

On this clonotype: The junction departs from germline at one end; a sequencing error may be responsible. The chain has TRBV6-1 and TRBJ2-4; D might be TRBD2 (6 bases). Germline V lookup: CDR1 MNHNS, CDR2 SASEGT. There are 16 residues in the CDR3. The CDR3 DNA is TGTGCCAGCCGTGATGCGGGGCTGAGAGCCAAAAATACTCAGTATTTC. Protein product: CASRDAGLRAKNTQYF.

The rearrangement uses TRBV10-1 and TRBJ2-1; 9 bases are shared with TRBD1. The CDR3 is 16 residues long. J was trimmed by 2 bases and V by 4 bases; bases with no gene match: 6. Per germline, CDR1 WNHNN and CDR2 SYGVQD (reference sequence). CDR3 residues: CASSGGQGPPYNEQFF. Written as DNA, the CDR3 is TGCGCCAGCAGTGGGGGACAGGGACCACCCTACAATGAGCAGTTCTTC.

This clonotype came up many times. V gene TRBV6-5 combines with J gene TRBJ1-1, with TRBD1 matching 9 bases. Germline values: CDR1 MNHEY, CDR2 SVGAGI. Trimming took 3 bases from V and 4 from J; bases not matched to a gene: 6. The length of the CDR3 is 15 residues. Here the CDR3 DNA reads TGTGCCAGCAGTTATACAGGGGGCGGGGGCACTGAAGCTTTCTTT. It yields the protein CASSYTGGGGTEAFF.

The chain combines TRBV6-1 with TRBJ2-1, with 7 bases matching TRBD2. The CDR3 contains 14 residues. V shed 6 bases and J 3 bases; nucleotides not matched to a gene: 5. Germline values: CDR1 MNHNS, CDR2 SASEGT. The CDR3 reads CASSGGRIYNEQFF. CDR3 in DNA: TGTGCCAGCAGCGGCGGGAGAATCTACAATGAGCAGTTCTTC.